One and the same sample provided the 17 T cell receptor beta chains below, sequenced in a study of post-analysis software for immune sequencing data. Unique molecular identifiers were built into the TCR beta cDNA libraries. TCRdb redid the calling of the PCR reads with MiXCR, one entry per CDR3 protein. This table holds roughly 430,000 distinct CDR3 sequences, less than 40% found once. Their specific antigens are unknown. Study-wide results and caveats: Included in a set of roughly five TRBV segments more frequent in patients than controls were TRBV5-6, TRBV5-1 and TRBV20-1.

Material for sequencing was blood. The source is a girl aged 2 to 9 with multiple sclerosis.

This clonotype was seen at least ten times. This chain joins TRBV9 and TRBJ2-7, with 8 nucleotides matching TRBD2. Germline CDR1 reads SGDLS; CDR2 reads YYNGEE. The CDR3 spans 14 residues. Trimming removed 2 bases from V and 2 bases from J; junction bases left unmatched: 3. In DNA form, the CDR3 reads TGTGCCAGCAGCGTCGCAGCGGGAGCCTACGAGCAGTACTTC. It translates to CASSVAAGAYEQYF.

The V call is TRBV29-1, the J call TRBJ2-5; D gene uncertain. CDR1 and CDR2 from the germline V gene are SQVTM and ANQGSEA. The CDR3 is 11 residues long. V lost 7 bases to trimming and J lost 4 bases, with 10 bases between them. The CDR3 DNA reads TGCAGCGCCCAGTGGGGAGAGACCCAGTACTTC. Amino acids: CSAQWGETQYF.

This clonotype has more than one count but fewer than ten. CDR3 residues: CASSLVTSTDTQYF. In DNA, the CDR3 is TGTGCCAGCAGCTTAGTGACTAGCACAGATACGCAGTATTTT. The chain has TRBV7-2 and TRBJ2-3, with D unclear. The CDR3 runs to 14 residues. Germline loops: CDR1 SGHTA, CDR2 FQGNSA. The germline V and J ends were trimmed by 1 base and 0 bases, with 5 bases remaining between them.

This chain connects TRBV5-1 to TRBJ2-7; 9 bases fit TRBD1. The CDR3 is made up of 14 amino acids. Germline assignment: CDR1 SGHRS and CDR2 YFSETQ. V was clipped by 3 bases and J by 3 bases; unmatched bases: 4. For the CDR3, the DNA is TGCGCCAGCAGCTCTGGGACAGGGTGCTACGAGCAGTACTTC. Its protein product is CASSSGTGCYEQYF.

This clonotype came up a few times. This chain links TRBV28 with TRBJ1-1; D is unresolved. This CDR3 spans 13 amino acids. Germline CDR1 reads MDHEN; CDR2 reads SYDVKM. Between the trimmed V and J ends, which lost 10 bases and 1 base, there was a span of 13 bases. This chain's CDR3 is CATNRGRNTEAFF. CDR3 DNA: TGTGCCACCAATAGAGGTAGGAACACTGAAGCTTTCTTT.

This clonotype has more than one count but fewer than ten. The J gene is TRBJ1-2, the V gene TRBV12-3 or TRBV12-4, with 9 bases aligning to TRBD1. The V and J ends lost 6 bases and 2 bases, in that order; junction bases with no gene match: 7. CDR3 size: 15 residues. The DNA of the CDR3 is TGTGCCAGCAGCGTCCAGGGACAGGGAAACTATGGCTACACCTTC. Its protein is CASSVQGQGNYGYTF.

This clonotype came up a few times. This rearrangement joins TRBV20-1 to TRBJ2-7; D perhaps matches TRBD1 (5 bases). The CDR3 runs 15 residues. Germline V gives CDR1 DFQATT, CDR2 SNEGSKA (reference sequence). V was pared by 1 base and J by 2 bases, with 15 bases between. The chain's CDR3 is CSARVGQGLAYEQYF. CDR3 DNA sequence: TGCAGTGCTAGAGTAGGGCAGGGCTTGGCCTACGAGCAGTACTTC.

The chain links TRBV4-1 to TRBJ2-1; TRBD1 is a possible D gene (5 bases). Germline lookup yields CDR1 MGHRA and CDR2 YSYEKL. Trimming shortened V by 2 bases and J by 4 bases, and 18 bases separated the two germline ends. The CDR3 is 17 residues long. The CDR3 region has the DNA TGCGCCAGCAGCCAATACCTGAGGCAGGGCACTTACAATGAGCAGTTCTTC. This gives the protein CASSQYLRQGTYNEQFF.

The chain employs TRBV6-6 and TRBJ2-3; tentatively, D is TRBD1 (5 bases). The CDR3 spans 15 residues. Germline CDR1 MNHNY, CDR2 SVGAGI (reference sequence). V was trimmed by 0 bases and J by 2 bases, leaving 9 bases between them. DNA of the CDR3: TGTGCCAGCAGTTACTCGAGACAGTTCACAGATACGCAGTATTTT. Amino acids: CASSYSRQFTDTQYF.

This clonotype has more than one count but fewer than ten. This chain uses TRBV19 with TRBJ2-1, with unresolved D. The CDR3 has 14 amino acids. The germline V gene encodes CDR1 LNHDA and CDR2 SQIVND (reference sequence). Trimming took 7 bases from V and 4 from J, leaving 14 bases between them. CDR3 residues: CASKDASPYNEQFF. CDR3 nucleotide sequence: TGTGCCAGTAAGGACGCGTCGCCTTACAATGAGCAGTTCTTC.

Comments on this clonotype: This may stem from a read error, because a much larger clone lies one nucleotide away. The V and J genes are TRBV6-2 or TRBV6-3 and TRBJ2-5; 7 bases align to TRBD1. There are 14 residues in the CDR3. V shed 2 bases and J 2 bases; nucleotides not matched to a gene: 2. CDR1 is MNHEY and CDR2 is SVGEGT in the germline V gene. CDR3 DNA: TGTGCCAGCAGTTACCCGGGACAGCAAGAGACCCAGTACTTC. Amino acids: CASSYPGQQETQYF.

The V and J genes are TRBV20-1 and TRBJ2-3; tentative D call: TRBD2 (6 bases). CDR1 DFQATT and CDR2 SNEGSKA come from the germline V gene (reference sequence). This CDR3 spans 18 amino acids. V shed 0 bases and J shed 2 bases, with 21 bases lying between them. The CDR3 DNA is TGCAGTGCTAGAGAAACCCCGGGACTTATAAATGCCACAGATACGCAGTATTTT. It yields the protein CSARETPGLINATDTQYF.

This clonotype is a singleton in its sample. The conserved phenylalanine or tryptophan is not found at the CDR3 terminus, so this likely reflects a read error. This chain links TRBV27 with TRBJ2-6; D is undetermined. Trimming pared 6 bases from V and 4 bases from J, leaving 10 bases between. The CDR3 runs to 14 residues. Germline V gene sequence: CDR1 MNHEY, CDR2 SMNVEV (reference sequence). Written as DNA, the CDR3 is TGTGCCAGCAGGCCAGAGTCGGGGGCCAACGTCCTGACTTGC. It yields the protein CASRPESGANVLTC.

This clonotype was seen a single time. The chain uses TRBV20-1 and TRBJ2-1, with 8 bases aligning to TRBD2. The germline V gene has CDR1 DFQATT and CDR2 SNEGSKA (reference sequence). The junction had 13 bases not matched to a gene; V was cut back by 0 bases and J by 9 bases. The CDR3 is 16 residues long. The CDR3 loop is CSARDPGGGILIEQFF. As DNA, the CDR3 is TGCAGTGCTAGAGACCCCGGGGGGGGCATTTTAATTGAGCAGTTCTTC.

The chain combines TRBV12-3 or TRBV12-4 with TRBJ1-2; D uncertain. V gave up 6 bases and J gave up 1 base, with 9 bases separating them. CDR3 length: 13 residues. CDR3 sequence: CASRVVGNYGYTF. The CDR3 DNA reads TGTGCCAGCAGGGTGGTCGGTAACTATGGCTACACCTTC.

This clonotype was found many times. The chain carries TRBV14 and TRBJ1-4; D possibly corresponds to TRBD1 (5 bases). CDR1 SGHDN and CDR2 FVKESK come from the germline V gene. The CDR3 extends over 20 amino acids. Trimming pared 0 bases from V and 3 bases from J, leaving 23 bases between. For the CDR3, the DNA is TGTGCCAGCAGCCAAGACGCGGACTTTTACTGGGCAGGGTCTAATGAAAAACTGTTTTTT. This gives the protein CASSQDADFYWAGSNEKLFF.

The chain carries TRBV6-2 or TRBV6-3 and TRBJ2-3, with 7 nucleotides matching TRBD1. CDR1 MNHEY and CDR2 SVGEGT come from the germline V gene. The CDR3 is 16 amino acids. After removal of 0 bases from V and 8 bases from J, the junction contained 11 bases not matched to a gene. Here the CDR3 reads CASSYSRIRQGRTQYF. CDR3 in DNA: TGTGCCAGCAGTTACTCCCGAATCCGACAGGGTCGTACGCAGTATTTT.